This T cell receptor (beta chain) was captured in a study of T cells in localized non-small cell lung cancer. CDR1 is SQVTM, CDR2 ANQGSEA, per germline. V lost 7 bases and J 8 bases, leaving 17 bases between the germline ends. The CDR3 sequence is 12 residues long. Assay used: immunoSEQ multiplex PCR; TCRdb lists only in-frame clones, some missing. There are 90,000 to 100,000 clones in the sample; approximately 90% occur only once, and over 3.5% lies in the top ten. This clone occurred a few times. Its matching antigen is unknown. Overall study results and limits: In the blood, greater T cell density corresponded to longer overall survival. Because only a single region of the tumor was sequenced, heterogeneity remains possible. There were a median 57 of the top 100 tumor clones appearing in adjacent lung.

The chain has TRBV29-1 and TRBJ1-2, with D perhaps matching TRBD1 (6 bases). The source material was PBMCs, sampled before any cancer treatment. The receptor was isolated from a woman aged 40-70 years with stage II squamous cell lung carcinoma. The CDR3 nucleotides read TGCAGCGCCGAGGGGCAGGGGTCGGGCTACACCTTC. It is translated as CSAEGQGSGYTF.